This T cell receptor (beta chain) came from a study of blood T cell repertoires in COVID-19. Study-wide background: In each case, the material was cDNA or gDNA derived from T cells, B-cell-depleted T cells, or PBMCs.

Profiled with immunoSEQ multiplex PCR; TCRdb holds only in-frame clones, not every one. The sample contains about 140,000 clones, 81% of which appear only once. This CDR3 has 14 residues. Trimming pared 5 bases from V and 0 bases from J, leaving 8 bases between. CDR1 and CDR2 from the germline V gene are SGHRS and YFSETQ. The receptor comes from a human donor in a cohort sampled during active COVID-19. The J gene is TRBJ1-4, the V gene TRBV5-1, with unresolved D. Sequencing was performed on peripheral blood. The CDR3: CASRMQTTNEKLFF. CDR3 DNA sequence: TGCGCCAGCAGAATGCAGACAACTAATGAAAAACTGTTTTTT.